These T cell receptor beta chains were read from a single sample in a study of Ad26.COV2.S vaccination and SARS-CoV-2 variants. Sequencing was performed with immunoSEQ multiplex PCR; in TCRdb, only in-frame clones are kept and a portion is missing. The data contain approximately 410,000 clones, about 92% of them singletons. The starting material was peripheral blood, obtained in a trial of Ad26.COV2.S vaccine versus placebo. The receptors originated from a person aged 18-65 years who received the Ad26.COV2.S COVID-19 vaccine or a placebo. Each CDR3 is given with its conserved first and last residue.

j_gene,v_gene,CDR3aa
TRBJ1-2,TRBV5-1,CASSTASVGVGYGYTF
TRBJ1-2,TRBV30,CAWNKVSYGYTF
TRBJ1-2,TRBV24-1,CATSGAPGIYGYTF
TRBJ2-6,TRBV18,CASSPGGSGANVLTF
TRBJ2-3,TRBV7-9,CASSPFGTDTQYF
TRBJ1-2,TRBV11-2,CASSLAPENYGYTF
TRBJ2-7,TRBV4-3,CASSSRMVAGVTYEQYF
TRBJ2-2,TRBV7-9,CASSLSFTGELFF
TRBJ1-6,TRBV7-2,CASSAVNSPLHF
TRBJ2-7,TRBV12-3/TRBV12-4,CASAALVPYEQYF
TRBJ1-5,TRBV5-8,CASSTGQGRGNQPQHF
TRBJ2-5,TRBV7-9,CATPVQETQYF
TRBJ2-3,TRBV24-1,CATSDLRGARDTQYF
TRBJ1-2,TRBV7-8,CASSLEETNYGYTF
TRBJ2-2,TRBV5-8,CASSPGLAENTGELFF
TRBJ1-4,TRBV14,CASSQGGQGRKKLFF
TRBJ1-1,TRBV6-6,CASSTGDRPNTEAFF
TRBJ2-7,TRBV7-9,CASSLANRVEQYF